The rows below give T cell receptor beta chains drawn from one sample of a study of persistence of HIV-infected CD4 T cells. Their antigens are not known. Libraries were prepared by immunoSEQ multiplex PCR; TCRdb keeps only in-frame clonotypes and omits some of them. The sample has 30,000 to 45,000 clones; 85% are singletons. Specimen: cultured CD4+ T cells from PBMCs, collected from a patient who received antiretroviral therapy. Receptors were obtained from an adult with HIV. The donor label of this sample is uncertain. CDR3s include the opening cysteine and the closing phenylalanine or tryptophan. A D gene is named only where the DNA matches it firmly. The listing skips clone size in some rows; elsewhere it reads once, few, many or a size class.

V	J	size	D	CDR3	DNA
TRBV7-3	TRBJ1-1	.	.	CASKTASNTEAFF	TGTGCCAGCAAAACAGCCTCGAACACTGAAGCTTTCTTT
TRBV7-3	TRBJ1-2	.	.	CASSSNSGYGYTF	TGTGCCAGCAGCTCAAACAGCGGCTATGGCTACACCTTC
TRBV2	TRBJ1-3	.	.	CASSVSGAGDTIYF	TGTGCCAGCAGTGTGTCAGGGGCCGGGGACACCATATATTTT
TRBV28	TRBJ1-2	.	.	CASSPNSLGGYTF	TGTGCCAGCAGCCCAAACTCCTTGGGGGGCTACACCTTC
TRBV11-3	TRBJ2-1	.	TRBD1	CASSLKTQGGNEQFF	TGTGCCAGCAGCTTAAAGACACAGGGGGGTAATGAGCAGTTCTTC
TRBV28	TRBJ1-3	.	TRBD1	CASSSPGQGGISGNTIYF	TGTGCCAGCAGTTCTCCGGGACAGGGGGGGATCTCTGGAAACACCATATATTTT
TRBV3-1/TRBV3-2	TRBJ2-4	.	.	CASSQVARVTKNIQYF	TGTGCCAGCAGCCAAGTTGCCAGGGTGACCAAAAACATTCAGTACTTC
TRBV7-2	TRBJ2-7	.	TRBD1	CASSSPQGAQTLREQYF	TGTGCCAGCAGCTCCCCGCAGGGGGCTCAGACTCTACGGGAGCAGTACTTC
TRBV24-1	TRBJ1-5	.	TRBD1	CATSDRREGAGQPQHF	TGTGCCACCAGTGATCGACGGGAGGGGGCTGGTCAGCCCCAGCATTTT
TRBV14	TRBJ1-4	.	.	CASSQERNRKVATNEKLFF	TGTGCCAGCAGCCAAGAAAGAAACAGAAAAGTTGCAACTAATGAAAAACTGTTTTTT
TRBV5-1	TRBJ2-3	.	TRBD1	CASSSTTGQGFTDTQYF	TGCGCCAGCAGCTCTACAACGGGACAGGGCTTCACAGATACGCAGTATTTT
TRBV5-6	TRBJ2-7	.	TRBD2	CASSGGLARGQYF	TGTGCCAGCAGCGGTGGACTAGCAAGAGGGCAGTACTTC
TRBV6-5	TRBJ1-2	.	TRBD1	CASSYSDRGRGYTF	TGTGCCAGCAGTTACTCCGACAGGGGGCGAGGCTACACCTTC
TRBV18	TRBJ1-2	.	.	CASSQTSNYGYTF	TGTGCCAGCTCGCAAACATCGAACTATGGCTACACCTTC
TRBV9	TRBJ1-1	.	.	CASSGTGTEAFF	TGTGCCAGCAGCGGAACAGGCACTGAAGCTTTCTTT
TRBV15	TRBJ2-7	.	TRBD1	CATGTGGNEQYF	TGTGCCACCGGGACAGGGGGTAACGAGCAGTACTTC
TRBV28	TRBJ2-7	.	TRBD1	CASRYRGPYEQYF	TGTGCCAGCAGGTACAGGGGGCCCTACGAGCAGTACTTC
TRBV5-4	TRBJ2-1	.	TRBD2	CASSLAGGGYNEQFF	TGTGCCAGCAGCTTAGCGGGGGGTGGCTACAATGAGCAGTTCTTC
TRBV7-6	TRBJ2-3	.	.	CASSFPGTGGGPPTQYF	TGTGCCAGCAGCTTCCCTGGGACAGGCGGGGGGCCCCCTACGCAGTATTTT
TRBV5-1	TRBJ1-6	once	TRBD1	CASSSTGTARNSPLHF	TGCGCCAGCAGCTCTACCGGGACAGCGAGGAATTCACCCCTCCACTTT
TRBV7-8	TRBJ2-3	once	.	CASSPRSGTDTQYF	TGTGCCAGCAGCCCTCGCTCCGGAACAGATACGCAGTATTTT
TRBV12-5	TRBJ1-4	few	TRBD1	CASGDPGTGVREKLFF	TGTGCTAGTGGTGACCCCGGGACAGGGGTTCGAGAAAAACTGTTTTTT
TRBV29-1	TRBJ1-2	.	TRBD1	CSVATGTAPNYGYTF	TGCAGCGTTGCGACTGGGACAGCGCCTAACTATGGCTACACCTTC
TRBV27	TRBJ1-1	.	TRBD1	CASSSPGQGAETEAFF	TGTGCCAGCAGTTCCCCGGGACAGGGGGCGGAGACTGAAGCTTTCTTT
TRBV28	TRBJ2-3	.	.	CASRGSTDTQYF	TGTGCCAGCAGGGGGAGCACAGATACGCAGTATTTT
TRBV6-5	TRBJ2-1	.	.	CASSYSPRSAEQFF	TGTGCCAGCAGTTACTCGCCCAGGTCCGCTGAGCAGTTCTTC
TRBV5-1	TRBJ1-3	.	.	CASSLYSGAAGNTIYF	TGCGCCAGCAGCTTGTACTCGGGGGCAGCGGGAAACACCATATATTTT
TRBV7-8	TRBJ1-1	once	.	CASSFVEGTEAFF	TGTGCCAGCAGCTTTGTGGAGGGCACTGAAGCTTTCTTT
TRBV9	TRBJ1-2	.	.	CASSVASGANYGYTF	TGTGCCAGCAGCGTTGCATCAGGGGCGAACTATGGCTACACCTTC
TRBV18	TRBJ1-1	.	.	CASSIEGIRTEAFF	TGTGCCAGCTCAATTGAGGGGATAAGGACTGAAGCTTTCTTT
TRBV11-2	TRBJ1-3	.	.	CASSLEAKTGNTIYF	TGTGCCAGCAGCTTAGAGGCGAAGACTGGAAACACCATATATTTT
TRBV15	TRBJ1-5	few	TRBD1	CATSRGAGTVNSNQPQHF	TGTGCCACCAGCAGAGGGGCGGGGACAGTTAATAGCAATCAGCCCCAGCATTTT
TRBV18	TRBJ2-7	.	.	CASSTGTASSYEQYF	TGTGCCAGCTCAACCGGGACGGCGAGCTCCTACGAGCAGTACTTC
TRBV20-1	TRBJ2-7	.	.	CSASPDSLYEQYF	TGCAGTGCTAGTCCGGACAGTCTATACGAGCAGTACTTC
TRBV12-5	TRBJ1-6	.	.	CASGIGSGVDSPLHF	TGTGCTAGTGGTATTGGTAGCGGGGTGGATTCACCCCTCCACTTT
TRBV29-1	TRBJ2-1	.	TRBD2	CSVTGLAGATYNEQFF	TGCAGCGTAACCGGACTAGCGGGAGCTACATACAATGAGCAGTTCTTC
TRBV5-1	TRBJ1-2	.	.	CASSLDSLNYGYTF	TGCGCCAGCAGCCTAGACAGTCTTAACTATGGCTACACCTTC
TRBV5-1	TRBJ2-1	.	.	CASTPDGFANEQFF	TGCGCCAGCACTCCAGATGGATTCGCAAATGAGCAGTTCTTC
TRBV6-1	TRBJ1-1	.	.	CASSERRTVLNTEAFF	TGTGCCAGCAGTGAGAGGAGGACAGTTTTGAACACTGAAGCTTTCTTT
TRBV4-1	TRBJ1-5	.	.	CASSQDGGNQPQHF	TGCGCCAGCAGCCAAGATGGGGGAAATCAGCCCCAGCATTTT
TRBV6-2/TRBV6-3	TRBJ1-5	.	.	CASSWSSGGSNQPQHF	TGTGCCAGCAGTTGGTCTTCCGGGGGGAGCAATCAGCCCCAGCATTTT
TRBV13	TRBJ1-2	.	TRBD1	CASSPDRGGYGYTF	TGTGCCAGCAGCCCCGACAGGGGGGGCTATGGCTACACCTTC
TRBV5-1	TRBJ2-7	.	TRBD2	CASSRRASGGAYEQYF	TGCGCCAGCAGCAGACGGGCTAGCGGGGGCGCCTACGAGCAGTACTTC
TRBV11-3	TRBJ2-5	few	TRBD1	CASSKGQQETQYF	TGTGCCAGCAGCAAGGGACAGCAAGAGACCCAGTACTTC
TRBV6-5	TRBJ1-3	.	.	CASSYTDSGNTIYF	TGTGCCAGCAGTTACACAGACTCTGGAAACACCATATATTTT